The 22 T cell receptor beta chains below all came from one sample that was sequenced in a study of blood T cell repertoires in COVID-19. Clones were sequenced by immunoSEQ multiplex PCR, and TCRdb holds only the in-frame ones, with some missing. Of 400,000 to 500,000 clones in the sample, roughly 90% were seen once. Sequenced: PBMCs or T cells enriched from blood (not recorded which). The receptor set was obtained from a woman aged 40 to 50 who had recovered from COVID-19.

This clone was seen once. V is TRBV29-1 and J is TRBJ2-5, with D tentatively TRBD1 (6 bases). The CDR3 runs to 14 residues. CDR1 and CDR2 (germline): SQVTM, ANQGSEA. The germline V and J ends were trimmed by 5 bases and 4 bases, with 17 bases remaining between them. CDR3 nucleotides: TGCAGCGTTAGAGGCAGGACAGCCGGAGAGACCCAGTACTTC. Amino acid sequence: CSVRGRTAGETQYF. The whole variable domain, remainder taken from reference TRBV29-1 and TRBJ2-5, is SAVISQKPSRDICQRGTSLTIQCQVDSQVTMMFWYRQQPGQSLTLIATANQGSEATYESGFVIDKFPISRPNLTFSTLTVSNMSPEDSSIYLCSVRGRTAGETQYFGPGTRLLVL.

The chain has TRBV15 and TRBJ2-2; 8 bases match TRBD2. The junction had 5 bases not matched to a gene; V was cut back by 0 bases and J by 2 bases. The germline V gene encodes CDR1 LNHNV and CDR2 YYDKDF (reference sequence). The CDR3 loop spans 17 amino acids. The chain's CDR3 is CATSREGREGNTGELFF. CDR3 DNA: TGTGCCACCAGCAGAGAAGGTCGGGAGGGAAACACCGGGGAGCTGTTTTTT.

The CDR3 reads CASSPGSPVSGNTIYF. CDR3 nucleotide sequence: TGTGCCAGCTCCCCGGGTTCCCCGGTCTCTGGAAACACCATATATTTT. This chain connects TRBV18 to TRBJ1-3; the D is unclear. Germline V gene data show CDR1 as KGHSH and CDR2 as LQKENI. CDR3 length equals 16 residues. V lost 6 bases and J 0 bases, leaving 15 bases between the germline ends.

The chain combines TRBV7-2 with TRBJ1-1, with D perhaps matching TRBD1 (6 bases). Germline values: CDR1 SGHTA, CDR2 FQGNSA. Trimming took 1 base from V and 4 from J, leaving 13 bases between them. The CDR3 extends over 15 amino acids. The CDR3, as DNA: TGTGCCAGCAGCTTAGACAGGGTTTACGGCACTGAAGCTTTCTTT. Translated: CASSLDRVYGTEAFF.

This rearrangement joins TRBV27 to TRBJ2-3, with 9 bases matching TRBD2. The length of the CDR3 is 14 residues. Germline V gives CDR1 MNHEY, CDR2 SMNVEV (reference sequence). J gave up 3 bases and V 5 bases, and 3 bases lay outside the gene matches. The CDR3 region has the DNA TGTGCCAGCAGTCTTGGACTAGCGACAGATACGCAGTATTTT. This encodes CASSLGLATDTQYF.

The CDR3 nucleotides read TGTGCCAGCAGCGAGCCTGCGGGGGGCTACACCTTC. It translates to CASSEPAGGYTF. This chain uses TRBV2 with TRBJ1-2, with D unclear. V dropped 6 bases and J dropped 8 bases, with 13 bases sitting between them. The CDR3 runs to 12 residues. Germline lookup yields CDR1 SNHLY and CDR2 FYNNEI.

The rearrangement joins TRBV21-1 to TRBJ2-1; no DNA check was done on the table's D call, TRBD2. TRBV21-1 is described as a pseudogene. The CDR3 extends over 14 amino acids. The chain's CDR3 is CASSTERELLEKFF. The CDR3 region has the DNA TGTGCCAGCAGCACGGAGCGGGAGCTCTTGGAAAAGTTCTTC.

This sequence joins TRBV6-5 and TRBJ1-2; 9 bases map to TRBD1. Germline V CDR1 and CDR2: MNHEY, SVGAGI. The CDR3 is 16 amino acids. Trimming cost V 2 bases and J 2 bases; bases outside gene matches: 6. The CDR3 coding sequence is TGTGCCAGCAGTTACCGGACAGGGGACGCCAACTATGGCTACACCTTC. It yields the protein CASSYRTGDANYGYTF.

The chain joins TRBV5-6 to TRBJ2-7; TRBD1 agrees at 8 bases. The junction had 12 bases not matched to a gene; V was cut back by 4 bases and J by 3 bases. The CDR3 totals 16 residues. Per the germline V gene, CDR1 is SGHDT and CDR2 is YYEEEE. CDR3 protein: CASSPYPGTGDYEQYF. Here the CDR3 DNA reads TGTGCCAGCAGCCCCTATCCCGGGACAGGAGACTACGAGCAGTACTTC.

The chain uses TRBV7-9 and TRBJ2-1, with D hard to call. V shed 3 bases and J shed 0 bases, with 15 bases lying between them. The CDR3 has 17 amino acids. Germline V gives CDR1 SEHNR, CDR2 FQNEAQ (reference sequence). The CDR3 region is CASSFARSYSSYNEQFF. CDR3 in DNA: TGTGCCAGCAGCTTCGCCAGGTCCTATAGCTCCTACAATGAGCAGTTCTTC.

This chain joins TRBV27 and TRBJ2-3, with D maybe TRBD1 (6 bases). Germline V gene lookup returns CDR1 MNHEY and CDR2 SMNVEV (reference sequence). The CDR3 has 15 residues. With 5 bases removed from V and 0 bases from J, the gap between germline ends came to 12 bases. CDR3 DNA sequence: TGTGCCAGCAGTCGAACAGGGCTTAGCACAGATACGCAGTATTTT. This gives the protein CASSRTGLSTDTQYF.

This rearrangement joins TRBV15 to TRBJ1-2, with D unclear. V dropped 0 bases and J dropped 3 bases, with 8 bases sitting between them. This CDR3 is built from 14 residues. The germline V gene has CDR1 LNHNV and CDR2 YYDKDF (reference sequence). DNA of the CDR3: TGTGCCACCAGCAGAGATTTGGAGGACTATGGCTACACCTTC. Amino acids: CATSRDLEDYGYTF.

This sequence joins TRBV5-1 and TRBJ2-1, with 7 positions matching TRBD2. V shed 0 bases, J shed 5 bases, and the junction held 5 bases outside the gene matches. This CDR3 is 15 amino acids long. Germline assignment: CDR1 SGHRS and CDR2 YFSETQ. The CDR3 reads CASSLELAYNNEQFF. Here the CDR3 DNA reads TGCGCCAGCAGCTTGGAACTAGCGTACAACAATGAGCAGTTCTTC.

This clone was detected only once. The V and J genes are TRBV19 and TRBJ1-1; the match to TRBD1 covers 7 bases. The J segment lost 1 base and the V segment lost 3 bases, leaving 14 bases of the junction unmatched. CDR1 is LNHDA, CDR2 SQIVND, per germline (reference sequence). The CDR3 covers 18 residues. The CDR3 coding sequence is TGTGCCAGTAGTATCGGTTCGACAGGGTCCGCCTCGAACACTGAAGCTTTCTTT. Protein product: CASSIGSTGSASNTEAFF.

The rearrangement joins TRBV7-2 to TRBJ2-3; 12 positions match TRBD2. The CDR3 is made up of 16 amino acids. The V gene's germline CDR1 is SGHTA and CDR2 FQGNSA. V dropped 3 bases and J dropped 3; count of bases not matched to a gene: 4. CDR3 DNA: TGTGCCAGCAGCTTGGGGACTAGCGGGCCGACAGATACGCAGTATTTT. Translating gives CASSLGTSGPTDTQYF.

The V and J genes are TRBV7-2 and TRBJ2-1; 13 bases agree with TRBD2. This CDR3 spans 15 amino acids. J gave up 9 bases and V 4 bases, and 6 bases lay outside the gene matches. Germline loops: CDR1 SGHTA, CDR2 FQGNSA. For the CDR3, the DNA is TGTGCCAGCAGCTCGAGGACTAGCGGGAGAGGTGAGCAGTTCTTC. This encodes CASSSRTSGRGEQFF.

This clone was counted a single time. This could be a read error, since a much larger clone is one nucleotide away. CDR3 region: CASSPGQGNTEAFF. The CDR3 region has the DNA TGTGCCAGCAGCCCGGGACAGGGGAACACTGAAGCTTTCTTT. The V gene is TRBV7-9, the J gene TRBJ1-1; 9 bases align to TRBD1. The J segment lost 1 base and the V segment lost 5 bases, leaving 2 bases of the junction unmatched. CDR3 length: 14 amino acids. Germline values: CDR1 SEHNR, CDR2 FQNEAQ (reference sequence).

The chain carries TRBV3-1 (or the pseudogene TRBV3-2) and TRBJ2-1; D unresolved. The length of the CDR3 is 17 residues. Germline V gene lookup returns CDR1 LGHDT and CDR2 YNNKEL (reference sequence). Trimming cost V 4 bases and J 0 bases, with 16 bases left between them. As DNA, the CDR3 is TGTGCCAGCAGCCCAAGACTCTCAAGAAGCTCCTACAATGAGCAGTTCTTC. It encodes CASSPRLSRSSYNEQFF.

This CDR3 reads CASSSSGSGVETQYF. The CDR3 nucleotides are TGTGCCAGTAGCTCCAGCGGGAGCGGGGTAGAGACCCAGTACTTC. The rearrangement uses TRBV19 and TRBJ2-5; TRBD2 matches 8 bases. In germline, CDR1 is LNHDA, CDR2 SQIVND (reference sequence). The CDR3 extends over 15 amino acids. Trimming at V came to 6 bases and at J to 4 bases, leaving 10 bases not matched to a gene.

J is TRBJ2-7 and V is TRBV27, with D uncertain. Germline CDR1 is MNHEY and CDR2 is SMNVEV (reference sequence). V dropped 3 bases and J dropped 4 bases, with 13 bases sitting between them. The CDR3 has 14 amino acids. The CDR3, as DNA: TGTGCCAGCAGTTTGGTTTCTTCCGGGTACGAGCAGTACTTC. Translating gives CASSLVSSGYEQYF.

Comment on this clone: Other DNA sequences of this sample code for an identical CDR3. The chain links TRBV5-1 to TRBJ2-5, with 10 bases that match TRBD1. J gave up 2 bases and V 4 bases, and 2 bases lay outside the gene matches. CDR3 size: 14 residues. CDR1 SGHRS and CDR2 YFSETQ come from the germline V gene. CDR3 sequence (DNA): TGCGCCAGCAGCCTGGGACAGGGGCAAGAGACCCAGTACTTC. Protein sequence: CASSLGQGQETQYF. Variable domain in full (rest from reference TRBV5-1 and TRBJ2-5): KAGVTQTPRYLIKTRGQQVTLSCSPISGHRSVSWYQQTPGQGLQFLFEYFSETQRNKGNFPGRFSGRQFSNSRSEMNVSTLELGDSALYLCASSLGQGQETQYFGPGTRLLVL.

The genes are TRBV30 and TRBJ1-4; the D is unclear. Deletions cut 1 base from V and 8 bases from J, with 8 bases between. Germline V gives CDR1 GTSNPN, CDR2 SVGIG (reference sequence). The CDR3 has 12 amino acids. CDR3 DNA: TGTGCCTGGAGTGGGGCCAGCGAAAAACTGTTTTTT. Its protein is CAWSGASEKLFF. Full variable domain (outside the CDR3, taken from reference TRBV30 and TRBJ1-4): SQTIHQWPATLVQPVGSPLSLECTVEGTSNPNLYWYRQAAGRGLQLLFYSVGIGQISSEVPQNLSASRPQDRQFILSSKKLLLSDSGFYLCAWSGASEKLFFGSGTQLSVL.